This T cell receptor beta chain was identified during a study of OX40 agonist ivuxolimab in advanced cancers. On the study more broadly: Partial response was recorded in three patients: one hepatocellular carcinoma and two cutaneous melanoma cases.

TCRdb keeps only in-frame clones here, not all; method: immunoSEQ multiplex PCR. Of roughly 46,000 clones in the sample, approximately 89% were seen once. V lost 2 bases and J lost 4; bases outside the gene matches: 5. The CDR3 runs 15 residues. In germline, CDR1 is MNHNY, CDR2 SVGAGI (reference sequence). Sequencing used CD4+ or CD8+ T cells sorted from blood, obtained in a trial of the OX40 agonist ivuxolimab. This chain joins TRBV6-6 and TRBJ1-3, with TRBD1 matching 7 bases. The TCR comes from an adult with an advanced solid tumor such as melanoma, head and neck, liver or kidney cancer. This chain's CDR3 is CASSYLRGRGNTIYF. The CDR3 nucleotides read TGTGCCAGCAGTTACCTAAGGGGGCGAGGAAACACCATATATTTT.